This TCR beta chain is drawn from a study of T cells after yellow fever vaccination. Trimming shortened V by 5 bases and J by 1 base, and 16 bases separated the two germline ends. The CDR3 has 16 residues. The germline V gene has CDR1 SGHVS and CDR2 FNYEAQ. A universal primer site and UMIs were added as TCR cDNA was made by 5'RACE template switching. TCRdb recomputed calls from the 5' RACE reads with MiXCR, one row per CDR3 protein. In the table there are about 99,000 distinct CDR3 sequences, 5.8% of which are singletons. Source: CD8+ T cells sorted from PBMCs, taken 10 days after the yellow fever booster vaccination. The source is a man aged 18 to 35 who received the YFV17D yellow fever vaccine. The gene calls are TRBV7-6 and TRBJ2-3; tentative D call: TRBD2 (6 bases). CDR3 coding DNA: TGTGCCAGCAGCAACGAGCCGGGGGACCGCACAGATACGCAGTATTTT. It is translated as CASSNEPGDRTDTQYF. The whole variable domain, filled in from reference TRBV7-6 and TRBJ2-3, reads GAGVSQSPRYKVTKRGQDVALRCDPISGHVSLYWYRQALGQGPEFLTYFNYEAQQDKSGLPNDRFSAERPEGSISTLTIQRTEQRDSAMYRCASSNEPGDRTDTQYFGPGTRLTVL.